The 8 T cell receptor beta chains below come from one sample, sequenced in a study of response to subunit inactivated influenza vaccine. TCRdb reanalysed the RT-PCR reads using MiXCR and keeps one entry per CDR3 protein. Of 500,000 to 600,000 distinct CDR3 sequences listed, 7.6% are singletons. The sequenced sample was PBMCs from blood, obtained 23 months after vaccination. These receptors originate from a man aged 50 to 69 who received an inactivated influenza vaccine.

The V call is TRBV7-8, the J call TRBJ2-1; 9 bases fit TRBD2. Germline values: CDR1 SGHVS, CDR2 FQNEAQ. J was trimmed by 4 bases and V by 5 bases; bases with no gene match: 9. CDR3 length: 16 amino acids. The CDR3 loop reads CASSPKGGGAYNEQFF. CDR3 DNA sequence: TGTGCCAGCAGCCCAAAGGGCGGGGGGGCTTACAATGAGCAGTTCTTC.

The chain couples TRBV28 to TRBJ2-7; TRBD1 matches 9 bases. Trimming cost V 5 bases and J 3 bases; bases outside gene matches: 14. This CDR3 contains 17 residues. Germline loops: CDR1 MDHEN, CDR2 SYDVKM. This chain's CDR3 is CASSPGLGDRDFYEQYF. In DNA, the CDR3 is TGTGCCAGCAGTCCGGGGCTCGGGGACAGGGACTTCTACGAGCAGTACTTC.

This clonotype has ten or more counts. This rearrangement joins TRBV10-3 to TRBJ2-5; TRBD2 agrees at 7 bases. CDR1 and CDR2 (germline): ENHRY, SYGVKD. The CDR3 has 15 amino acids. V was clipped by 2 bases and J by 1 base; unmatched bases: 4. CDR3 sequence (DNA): TGTGCCATCAGTGAGAGGGGAGGGGCCCAAGAGACCCAGTACTTC. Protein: CAISERGGAQETQYF.

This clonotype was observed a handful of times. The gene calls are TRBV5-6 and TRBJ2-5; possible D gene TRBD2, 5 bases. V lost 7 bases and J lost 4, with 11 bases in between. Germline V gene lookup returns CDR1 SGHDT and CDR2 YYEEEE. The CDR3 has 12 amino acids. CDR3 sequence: CASATGVETQYF. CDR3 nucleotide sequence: TGTGCCAGCGCGACCGGGGTAGAGACCCAGTACTTC. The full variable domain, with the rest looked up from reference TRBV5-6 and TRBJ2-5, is DAGVTQSPTHLIKTRGQQVTLRCSPKSGHDTVSWYQQALGQGPQFIFQYYEEEERQRGNFPDRFSGHQFPNYSSELNVNALLLGDSALYLCASATGVETQYFGPGTRLLVL.

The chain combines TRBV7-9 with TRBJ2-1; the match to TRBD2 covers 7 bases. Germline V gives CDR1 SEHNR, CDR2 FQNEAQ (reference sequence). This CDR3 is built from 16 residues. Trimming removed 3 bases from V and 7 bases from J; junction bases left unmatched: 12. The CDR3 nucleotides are TGTGCCAGCAGCTTTCGGGCTAGCGGCGTAAGGAATGAGCAGTTCTTC. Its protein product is CASSFRASGVRNEQFF. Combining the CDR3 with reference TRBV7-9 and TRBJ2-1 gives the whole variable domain DTGVSQNPRHKITKRGQNVTFRCDPISEHNRLYWYRQTLGQGPEFLTYFQNEAQLEKSRLLSDRFSAERPKGSFSTLEIQRTEQGDSAMYLCASSFRASGVRNEQFFGPGTRLTVL.

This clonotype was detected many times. For the CDR3, the DNA is TGTGCCAGTAGTATGCGCACTGAAGCTTTCTTT. It encodes CASSMRTEAFF. The chain has TRBV19 and TRBJ1-1; D not resolved. The germline V gene encodes CDR1 LNHDA and CDR2 SQIVND (reference sequence). Trimming left V 3 bases short and J 4 bases short, with 3 bases between. The CDR3 has 11 amino acids.

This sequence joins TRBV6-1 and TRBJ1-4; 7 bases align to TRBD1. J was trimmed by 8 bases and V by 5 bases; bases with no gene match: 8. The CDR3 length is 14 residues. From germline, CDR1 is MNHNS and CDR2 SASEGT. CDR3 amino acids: CASSKGGAGEKLFF. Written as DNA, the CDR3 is TGTGCCAGCAGTAAAGGGGGCGCGGGGGAAAAACTGTTTTTT.

CDR3 loop: CASSRNGGQGHSPLHF. CDR3 in DNA: TGTGCCAGCAGTCGCAACGGGGGACAGGGGCATTCACCCCTCCACTTT. The V gene is TRBV6-1, the J gene TRBJ1-6, with TRBD1 matching over 10 bases. Looked up from germline, CDR1 is MNHNS and CDR2 is SASEGT. V was pared by 5 bases and J by 8 bases, with 9 bases of the junction left unmatched. The CDR3 sequence is 16 residues long.